The 9 T cell receptor beta chains in this list originate from one sample, sequenced in a study of T-cell reconstitution after alpha-beta-depleted transplantation in children. The TCRbeta library was prepared with unique molecular identifiers. TCRdb re-derived calls from the PCR reads in MiXCR, one entry per CDR3 protein. In the table there are hundreds of thousands of distinct CDR3 sequences, 10% to 13% of which are singletons. This material consisted of PBMCs from the stem cell graft donor, taken from the stem cell graft. The receptors shown here come from a human donor who donated a stem cell graft to a child with acute myeloid leukemia.

This clonotype occurred a few times. The genes are TRBV9 and TRBJ2-7; the match to TRBD2 covers 7 bases. Per germline, CDR1 SGDLS and CDR2 YYNGEE. Trimming took 5 bases from V and 0 from J; bases not matched to a gene: 11. The CDR3 runs to 16 residues. Here the CDR3 reads CASRRDYITSSYEQYF. The CDR3 region has the DNA TGTGCCAGCAGGCGGGACTACATAACCAGCTCCTACGAGCAGTACTTC.

This chain links TRBV20-1 with TRBJ2-6, with 11 bases that match TRBD1. The V and J ends lost 7 bases and 1 base, in that order; junction bases with no gene match: 15. Per the germline V gene, CDR1 is DFQATT and CDR2 is SNEGSKA (reference sequence). The CDR3 is made up of 19 amino acids. The CDR3 is CSGVGEEDRGRSGANVLTF. DNA for the CDR3: TGCAGTGGAGTGGGGGAAGAGGACAGGGGGCGGTCTGGGGCCAACGTCCTGACTTTC.

The chain combines TRBV4-2 with TRBJ2-7; D perhaps matches TRBD2 (6 bases). V was cut by 4 bases and J by 6 bases, with 16 bases left in between. Germline values: CDR1 LGHNA, CDR2 YNFKEQ. This CDR3 has 14 residues. The CDR3 DNA is TGTGCCAGCAGCCCCCCGACTAGGAGCAGCGAGCAGTACTTC. Amino acids: CASSPPTRSSEQYF.

This clonotype was found a few times. This rearrangement joins TRBV28 to TRBJ1-5, with 7 bases lining up with TRBD1. Germline V gene data show CDR1 as MDHEN and CDR2 as SYDVKM. The V and J ends lost 5 bases and 3 bases, in that order; junction bases with no gene match: 4. This CDR3 comprises 14 residues. CDR3 residues: CASSHQGVNQPQHF. The CDR3 DNA follows: TGTGCCAGCAGTCATCAGGGGGTCAATCAGCCCCAGCATTTT.

This clonotype was seen repeatedly, ten times or more. This chain joins TRBV11-2 and TRBJ2-1, with D perhaps matching TRBD2 (6 bases). The germline V gene has CDR1 SGHAT and CDR2 FQNNGV. V lost 5 bases and J 4 bases, leaving 15 bases between the germline ends. This CDR3 comprises 15 residues. For the CDR3, the DNA is TGTGCCAGCAGCCCCCAGCGGGCCACATACAATGAGCAGTTCTTC. Encoded protein: CASSPQRATYNEQFF.

The sample holds a few counts of this clonotype. The chain links TRBV29-1 to TRBJ1-2; TRBD1 aligns across 9 bases. J lost 5 bases, V lost 7 bases, and 8 bases had no gene match. CDR1 and CDR2 (germline): SQVTM, ANQGSEA. The length of the CDR3 is 13 residues. The CDR3: CSAEADRGYGYTF. The CDR3, as DNA: TGCAGCGCTGAGGCGGACAGGGGATATGGCTACACCTTC.

This clonotype was seen a few times. The chain recombines TRBV12-3 or TRBV12-4 with TRBJ1-5; TRBD1 might be the D (5 bases). This CDR3 contains 15 residues. Trimming removed 6 bases at V and 3 bases at J, with 15 bases between. Here the CDR3 DNA reads TGTGCCAGCAGGGTACAGGCGCAGAACAATCAGCCCCAGCATTTT. It is translated as CASRVQAQNNQPQHF.

This clonotype has at least ten counts. This sequence joins TRBV29-1 and TRBJ2-5, with TRBD1 matching over 9 bases. V was clipped by 7 bases and J by 5 bases; unmatched bases: 8. The CDR3 is 13 residues long. The V gene's germline CDR1 is SQVTM and CDR2 ANQGSEA. CDR3 coding DNA: TGCAGCGCCATCCGGGACAGGGCGGAGACCCAGTACTTC. The encoded protein is CSAIRDRAETQYF.

This clonotype was found a few times. The chain has TRBV6-2 or TRBV6-3 and TRBJ2-3, with D perhaps matching TRBD1 or TRBD2 (5 bases each). Trimming stripped 9 bases from V and 0 bases from J, with 19 bases between. CDR1 is MNHEY, CDR2 SVGEGT, per germline. This CDR3 spans 16 amino acids. CDR3 nucleotides: TGTGCCAGTACGAATACAGGACGGGGTAGCACAGATACGCAGTATTTT. Protein sequence: CASTNTGRGSTDTQYF.